The next 26 T cell receptor beta chains were all read from a single sample in a study of blood T cell repertoires in COVID-19. Profiling relied on immunoSEQ multiplex PCR, and the TCRdb table lists in-frame clones only, not all of them. The table lists 110,000 to 150,000 clones, just under 85% of them singletons, with more than 5% in the top ten. Sequenced sample: PBMCs or T cells enriched from blood (not recorded which). These receptor sequences come from a woman aged 40 to 55 who had recovered from COVID-19.

V gene TRBV28 combines with J gene TRBJ2-7; perhaps TRBD2 as D (6 bases). The CDR3 is made up of 15 amino acids. Trimming took 5 bases from V and 2 from J, leaving 16 bases between them. Germline V CDR1 and CDR2: MDHEN, SYDVKM. The DNA of the CDR3 is TGTGCCAGCAGTCCCAAAGGAGGGTTGCCCTACGAGCAGTACTTC. Its protein is CASSPKGGLPYEQYF.

This clone was counted many times. This rearrangement joins TRBV10-1 to TRBJ2-7, with a weak D call TRBD2 (6 bases). Germline CDR1 is WNHNN and CDR2 is SYGVQD (reference sequence). This CDR3 contains 14 residues. CDR3 amino acids: CAGGRVIVSYEQYF. The CDR3 DNA follows: TGCGCGGGAGGCAGGGTGATAGTAAGCTACGAGCAGTACTTC.

CDR3 nucleotides: TGTGCCATCAGTGGGGTGGGGGCCGAGGACTACACCTTC. This encodes CAISGVGAEDYTF. The chain employs TRBV10-3 and TRBJ1-2; a possible D gene is TRBD1 (6 bases). V lost 4 bases to trimming and J lost 10 bases, with 16 bases between them. CDR3 size: 13 residues. Germline loops: CDR1 ENHRY, CDR2 SYGVKD.

The chain carries TRBV11-3 and TRBJ2-5; 9 bases match TRBD2. The CDR3 consists of 14 residues. The germline V gene encodes CDR1 SGHNT and CDR2 YENEEA. V shed 4 bases, J shed 2 bases, and the junction held 2 bases outside the gene matches. CDR3 sequence: CASSSTSGQETQYF. The DNA for the CDR3 is TGTGCCAGCAGCTCGACTAGCGGTCAAGAGACCCAGTACTTC.

The rearrangement links TRBV4-2 to TRBJ2-1; TRBD2 agrees at 10 bases. Trimming removed 0 bases from V and 4 bases from J; junction bases left unmatched: 6. From germline, CDR1 is LGHNA and CDR2 YNFKEQ. The CDR3 spans 17 residues. The CDR3 sequence: CASSQEGGTSAYNEQFF. DNA of the CDR3: TGTGCCAGCAGCCAAGAAGGGGGGACTAGCGCTTACAATGAGCAGTTCTTC.

CDR3 sequence reads: CASSLPNSPLHF. CDR3 coding DNA: TGTGCCAGCAGCCTTCCCAATTCACCCCTCCACTTT. The V and J genes are TRBV11-2 and TRBJ1-6; D unresolved. CDR1 is SGHAT and CDR2 is FQNNGV in the germline V gene. This CDR3 spans 12 amino acids. V gave up 5 bases and J gave up 7 bases, with 6 bases separating them.

The rearrangement links TRBV4-1 to TRBJ1-1; 9 nucleotides match TRBD1. This CDR3 spans 14 amino acids. Germline CDR1 reads MGHRA; CDR2 reads YSYEKL. V gave up 3 bases and J gave up 3 bases; unmatched junction bases: 2. CDR3 sequence (DNA): TGCGCCAGCAGCCAGGACAGGGGCGACACTGAAGCTTTCTTT. Its translation: CASSQDRGDTEAFF.

The V call is TRBV7-3, the J call TRBJ2-5; 8 nucleotides agree with TRBD2. Germline lookup yields CDR1 SGHTA and CDR2 FQGTGA. The length of the CDR3 is 15 residues. V lost 2 bases to trimming and J lost 5 bases; unmatched junction nucleotides: 7. CDR3 loop: CASSLGAGVRETQYF. For the CDR3, the DNA is TGTGCCAGCAGCTTAGGAGCGGGAGTGCGGGAGACCCAGTACTTC. Full variable domain (rest looked up from reference TRBV7-3 and TRBJ2-5): GAGVSQTPSNKVTEKGKYVELRCDPISGHTALYWYRQSLGQGPEFLIYFQGTGAADDSGLPNDRFFAVRPEGSVSTLKIQRTERGDSAVYLCASSLGAGVRETQYFGPGTRLLVL.

The genes are TRBV7-9 and TRBJ1-2; the D gene is possibly TRBD1 (5 bases). The germline V gene has CDR1 SEHNR and CDR2 FQNEAQ (reference sequence). This CDR3 has 14 amino acids. The V gene lost 5 bases and the J gene lost 0 bases, with 10 bases spanning the gap. Here the CDR3 reads CASSVDITNYGYTF. CDR3 nucleotide sequence: TGTGCCAGCAGCGTGGACATCACTAACTATGGCTACACCTTC.

Notes on this clone: One end of the junction fails to match germline, which may point to a read error. The chain recombines TRBV13 with TRBJ1-1; unclear D gene. Germline loops: CDR1 PRHDT, CDR2 FYEKMQ (reference sequence). The CDR3 runs to 14 residues. The DNA for the CDR3 is TGTGCCAGCAACTACGGGGTAGGGAACCCTGAAGCTTTCTTT. It yields the protein CASNYGVGNPEAFF.

Only one count was recorded for this clone. This rearrangement joins TRBV19 to TRBJ2-1; 11 bases agree with TRBD2. V lost 4 bases to trimming and J lost 3 bases; unmatched junction nucleotides: 11. This CDR3 region has 18 residues. CDR1 and CDR2 from the germline V gene are LNHDA and SQIVND (reference sequence). The CDR3 coding sequence is TGTGCCAGTAGTAAAGCGGCTAGCGGGGGGCTTAACTACAATGAGCAGTTCTTC. As protein: CASSKAASGGLNYNEQFF.

The rearrangement links TRBV9 to TRBJ2-1, with 8 bases lining up with TRBD2. The CDR3 is 17 residues long. The junction had 5 bases not matched to a gene; V was cut back by 0 bases and J by 0 bases. The germline V gene encodes CDR1 SGDLS and CDR2 YYNGEE. The CDR3 here is CASSVGLAGGSYNEQFF. The CDR3 DNA reads TGTGCCAGCAGCGTAGGGCTAGCGGGTGGCTCCTACAATGAGCAGTTCTTC.

V gene TRBV30 combines with J gene TRBJ1-2; D possibly corresponds to TRBD1 (6 bases). This CDR3 comprises 14 residues. The germline gives CDR1 GTSNPN, CDR2 SVGIG (reference sequence). V lost 6 bases and J 4 bases, leaving 18 bases between the germline ends. The CDR3 region is CACDPGGPGYGYTF. CDR3 sequence (DNA): TGTGCCTGCGACCCGGGGGGGCCAGGCTATGGCTACACCTTC.

The CDR3 DNA follows: TGTGCCAGCAGCCAACCGTCTAGCGGGAGTTCCTACAATGAGCAGTTCTTC. Protein sequence: CASSQPSSGSSYNEQFF. V is TRBV9 and J is TRBJ2-1; 10 bases line up with TRBD2. The trim removed 4 bases at V and 1 base at J, leaving 8 bases unmatched. CDR3 length equals 17 residues. Germline V gene sequence: CDR1 SGDLS, CDR2 YYNGEE.

This clone is a singleton in its sample. The V and J genes are TRBV30 and TRBJ1-4, with D possibly matching TRBD1 (6 bases). The CDR3 length is 14 residues. Looked up from germline, CDR1 is GTSNPN and CDR2 is SVGIG (reference sequence). V was clipped by 0 bases and J by 8 bases, with 13 bases between them. The CDR3 DNA sequence: TGTGCCTGGAGTGTAGGCGGGGGACACGAAAAACTGTTTTTT. Amino acids: CAWSVGGGHEKLFF.

The V call is TRBV18, the J call TRBJ2-3; 7 bases agree with TRBD2. Germline-derived CDR1 and CDR2 are KGHSH and LQKENI. CDR3 length: 14 residues. V was clipped by 6 bases and J by 1 base; unmatched bases: 4. The CDR3 DNA reads as TGTGCCAGCTCCCTGAGCGGGGGCACAGATACGCAGTATTTT. Amino acids: CASSLSGGTDTQYF.

The CDR3 sequence: CASSPTGQGNTGELFF. The CDR3 DNA reads TGCGCCAGCAGCCCTACGGGACAGGGAAACACCGGGGAGCTGTTTTTT. The chain uses TRBV4-1 and TRBJ2-2; 9 positions match TRBD1. V trimming: 4 bases; J trimming: 2 bases; junction bases outside the gene matches: 5. The CDR3 runs 16 residues. Germline V gene lookup returns CDR1 MGHRA and CDR2 YSYEKL.

This clone was seen more than once but under ten times. V usage is TRBV7-3 and J usage is TRBJ2-5, with TRBD2 matching 11 bases. With 5 bases clipped from V and 3 bases from J, the junction kept 5 bases outside the gene matches. The CDR3 is 15 amino acids. Germline loops: CDR1 SGHTA, CDR2 FQGTGA. The DNA of the CDR3 is TGTGCCAGCAGCCTGGGACTAGCGGTAGAAGAGACCCAGTACTTC. Its translation is CASSLGLAVEETQYF.

V and J are TRBV11-2 and TRBJ2-7; 11 nucleotides align to TRBD2. Per germline, CDR1 SGHAT and CDR2 FQNNGV. The V segment lost 8 bases and the J segment 3 bases; nucleotides outside the gene matches: 6. The CDR3 is 14 amino acids. The CDR3 protein is CASRRLAGHYEQYF. CDR3 sequence (DNA): TGTGCCAGCCGTCGACTAGCGGGACACTACGAGCAGTACTTC.

The V gene is TRBV5-1, the J gene TRBJ1-5; D uncertain. The CDR3 has 15 amino acids. Per germline, CDR1 SGHRS and CDR2 YFSETQ. V was pared by 0 bases and J by 7 bases, with 14 bases between. CDR3 residues: CASSLVGEAGQPQHF. CDR3 coding DNA: TGCGCCAGCAGCTTGGTCGGGGAAGCTGGCCAGCCCCAGCATTTT.

V is TRBV30 and J is TRBJ1-1, with unresolved D. Between the trimmed V and J ends, which lost 2 bases and 1 base, there was a span of 5 bases. The CDR3 runs to 12 residues. Germline V gene lookup returns CDR1 GTSNPN and CDR2 SVGIG (reference sequence). CDR3: CAWSYSNTEAFF. The CDR3 DNA reads TGTGCCTGGAGTTATTCGAACACTGAAGCTTTCTTT.

J is TRBJ2-1 and V is TRBV6-5; a possible D gene is TRBD2 (7 bases). Germline assignment: CDR1 MNHEY and CDR2 SVGAGI. Between the trimmed V and J ends, which lost 6 bases and 8 bases, there was a span of 17 bases. The CDR3 totals 14 residues. This CDR3 is CASSGEGGLYEQFF. The CDR3 DNA sequence: TGTGCCAGCAGCGGGGAGGGGGGGCTGTATGAGCAGTTCTTC.

The chain joins TRBV11-2 to TRBJ2-7; 9 bases are a match to TRBD1. Germline assignment: CDR1 SGHAT and CDR2 FQNNGV. The CDR3 loop spans 15 amino acids. With 6 bases clipped from V and 2 bases from J, the junction kept 8 bases outside the gene matches. This CDR3 is CASSFPGQGAYEQYF. The CDR3 DNA reads TGTGCCAGCAGTTTCCCGGGACAGGGCGCCTACGAGCAGTACTTC.

The CDR3 DNA reads TGCGCCAGCAGCCAAGACCGGGGAGAGGGTCAGCCCCAGCATTTT. Its translation is CASSQDRGEGQPQHF. The J gene is TRBJ1-5, the V gene TRBV4-1; no clear D gene. CDR3 length equals 15 residues. The V gene lost 0 bases and the J gene lost 6 bases, with 12 bases spanning the gap. CDR1 MGHRA and CDR2 YSYEKL come from the germline V gene.

This clone was observed a handful of times. This chain uses TRBV2 with TRBJ2-2; 7 bases align to TRBD2. This CDR3 region has 14 residues. Per the germline V gene, CDR1 is SNHLY and CDR2 is FYNNEI. Trimming at V came to 1 base and at J to 6 bases, leaving 2 bases not matched to a gene. For the CDR3, the DNA is TGTGCCAGCAGTGAAGGGGAGGGCCCCGGGGAGCTGTTTTTT. This codes for CASSEGEGPGELFF. Looking up the rest from reference TRBV2 and TRBJ2-2 gives the full variable domain: EPEVTQTPSHQVTQMGQEVILRCVPISNHLYFYWYRQILGQKVEFLVSFYNNEISEKSEIFDDQFSVERPDGSNFTLKIRSTKLEDSAMYFCASSEGEGPGELFFGEGSRLTVL.

A note on this clone: One end of the junction is discordant with germline, which a read error may explain. This chain uses TRBV19 with TRBJ1-1; possible D gene TRBD1, 6 bases. Germline loops: CDR1 LNHDA, CDR2 SQIVND (reference sequence). The CDR3 is 15 amino acids. The chain's CDR3 is CANSIGGQYSGEAFF. In DNA form, the CDR3 reads TGTGCCAATAGTATCGGCGGACAGTACTCGGGTGAAGCTTTCTTT.